Listed below are T cell receptor beta chains from one sample, sequenced in a study of T cells after yellow fever vaccination. TCRdb itself ran the 5' RACE reads through MiXCR, one entry per CDR3 protein. The sample lists under 550,000 distinct CDR3 sequences, about a fifth occurring once. Sequencing used PBMCs, obtained approximately 22 days after the first yellow fever vaccination. These receptors were obtained from a man aged 18 to 29 who received the YFV17D yellow fever vaccine. The CDR3 runs from the conserved cysteine through the conserved F or W. D genes are given only for firm matches. Clone size is shown for a subset of rows, as once, few, many or a class of expanded clone.

length: 11; J: TRBJ2-7; D: .; V: TRBV29-1; size: .; DNA: TGCAGCGTTGTAGAGCTATACGAGCAGTACTTC; CDR3: CSVVELYEQYF
length: 16; J: TRBJ2-5; D: .; V: TRBV7-2; size: .; DNA: TGTGCCAGCAGCTTAGTGTCGGCTGGCGGACAAGAGACCCAGTACTTC; CDR3: CASSLVSAGGQETQYF
length: 16; J: TRBJ1-5; D: .; V: TRBV4-1; size: .; DNA: TGCGCCAGCAGCCCCGGGGGGGCGGCAAGCAATCAGCCCCGGCATTTT; CDR3: CASSPGGAASNQPRHF
length: 16; J: TRBJ2-5; D: TRBD2; V: TRBV7-7; size: .; DNA: TGTGCCAGCAGCTTAAGGACTAGCGGAACGCAAGAGACCCAGTACTTC; CDR3: CASSLRTSGTQETQYF
length: 11; J: TRBJ2-7; D: .; V: TRBV3-1; size: .; DNA: TGTGCCAGCAGCCACCTCCTCGAGCAGTACTTC; CDR3: CASSHLLEQYF
length: 15; J: TRBJ2-3; D: .; V: TRBV6-1; size: many; DNA: TGTGCCACCCTTCCGGAAGGAAGCCCCACAGATACGCAGTATTTT; CDR3: CATLPEGSPTDTQYF
length: 17; J: TRBJ2-2; D: .; V: TRBV9; size: many; DNA: TGTGCCAGCAGCTCCAACATGGGGGGCAGGAAGACCGGGGAGCTGTTTTTT; CDR3: CASSSNMGGRKTGELFF
length: 11; J: TRBJ2-3; D: .; V: TRBV5-1; size: many; DNA: TGCGCCAGCAGCTTGGAAGGAGCGCAGTATTTT; CDR3: CASSLEGAQYF
length: 15; J: TRBJ2-3; D: .; V: TRBV10-3; size: few; DNA: TGTGCCATCAGTGAGCCCGGCAGGGTGGCAGATACGCAGTATTTT; CDR3: CAISEPGRVADTQYF
length: 15; J: TRBJ1-2; D: .; V: TRBV20-1; size: many; DNA: TGCAGTGCCCTTCCCGGGACCGTTTTTAACTATGGCTACACCTTC; CDR3: CSALPGTVFNYGYTF
length: 13; J: TRBJ1-2; D: .; V: TRBV4-1; size: few; DNA: TGCGCCAGCAGCCAAGAACATACCTATGGCTACACCTTC; CDR3: CASSQEHTYGYTF
length: 16; J: TRBJ2-2; D: TRBD2; V: TRBV5-4; size: .; DNA: TGTGCCAGCAGCCCTGGGGAGCGGGGGGGCGCCGGGGAGCTGTTTTTT; CDR3: CASSPGERGGAGELFF
length: 15; J: TRBJ1-6; D: .; V: TRBV5-1; size: few; DNA: TGCGCCAGCAGCTTGCAGGTAGGGGATAATTCACCCCTCCACTTT; CDR3: CASSLQVGDNSPLHF
length: 15; J: TRBJ2-3; D: TRBD1; V: TRBV12-3/TRBV12-4; size: .; DNA: TGTGCCAGCAGCGCACAGGGGAGAGGCACAGATACGCAGTATTTT; CDR3: CASSAQGRGTDTQYF
length: 15; J: TRBJ2-1; D: .; V: TRBV4-3; size: few; DNA: TGCGCCAGCAGCCAAGAGTCCGGGACCCCGCTTGAGCAGTTCTTC; CDR3: CASSQESGTPLEQFF
length: 14; J: TRBJ2-2; D: TRBD2; V: TRBV6-4; size: many; DNA: TGTGCCAGCAGTGACTCGACTAGCGCCGGGGAGCTGTTTTTT; CDR3: CASSDSTSAGELFF
length: 14; J: TRBJ2-3; D: .; V: TRBV15; size: .; DNA: TGTGCCACCAGCAGCCGGTCGGGGTACGATACGCAGTATTTT; CDR3: CATSSRSGYDTQYF
length: 13; J: TRBJ2-5; D: .; V: TRBV20-1; size: .; DNA: TGCAGTGCTGTTTCGATGCTACAAGAGACCCAGTACTTC; CDR3: CSAVSMLQETQYF
length: 14; J: TRBJ1-2; D: TRBD1; V: TRBV20-1; size: many; DNA: TGCAGTGCTGAGGGGGCCCGGGCTAACTATGGCTACACCTTC; CDR3: CSAEGARANYGYTF
length: 14; J: TRBJ1-1; D: TRBD1; V: TRBV12-3/TRBV12-4; size: few; DNA: TGTGCCAGCAGTGCCAGACAGGGGCACACTGAAGCTTTCTTT; CDR3: CASSARQGHTEAFF
length: 14; J: TRBJ2-7; D: .; V: TRBV20-1; size: few; DNA: TGCAGTGCTCTTCAAGGGGGGAGCTCCTACGAGCAGTACTTC; CDR3: CSALQGGSSYEQYF
length: 15; J: TRBJ2-7; D: .; V: TRBV15; size: few; DNA: TGTGCCACCAGCAGAGATTCGATTGGGGGATACGAGCAGTACTTC; CDR3: CATSRDSIGGYEQYF
length: 15; J: TRBJ2-7; D: .; V: TRBV3-1; size: .; DNA: TGTGCCAGCAGCCAAAGGACCCGGTCTTCGCTCGAGCAGTACTTC; CDR3: CASSQRTRSSLEQYF
length: 18; J: TRBJ2-7; D: TRBD1; V: TRBV11-1; size: .; DNA: TGTGCCAGCAGCTTGGGTCCATACGGACAGGCCCCTTCCTACGAGCAGTACTTC; CDR3: CASSLGPYGQAPSYEQYF
length: 14; J: TRBJ1-1; D: .; V: TRBV6-1; size: .; DNA: TGTGCCAGCCTTAACAGCCCGGGTATCACTGAAGCTTTCTTT; CDR3: CASLNSPGITEAFF
length: 14; J: TRBJ1-3; D: .; V: TRBV5-1; size: .; DNA: TGCGCCAGCAGCGCACAGGGCGTTGGAAACACCATATATTTT; CDR3: CASSAQGVGNTIYF